This T cell receptor beta chain was profiled in a study of blood T cells in healthy people across ages. Isolated per sample were at least 7 million PBMCs. Next came a second PCR, run for about 7 to 11 cycles, which used a sample-barcoded 5' primer along with a J-beta primer mix. MiXCR, run by TCRdb on the 5' RACE reads, gives a single entry per CDR3 protein. The sample comprises hundreds of thousands of distinct CDR3 sequences, 25% of which are singletons, and more than 8.5% rests with the top ten. The CDR3 has 13 residues. CDR1 SEHNR and CDR2 FQNEAQ come from the germline V gene (reference sequence). Unmatched junction bases numbered 5, after V lost 8 bases and J lost 2 bases. The sample also formed part of further work on T cells of mothers and their children.

V gene TRBV7-9 combines with J gene TRBJ1-1, with 7 bases identical to TRBD1. The source material was blood. The receptor comes from a boy younger than 18 in good health. CDR3 DNA: TGTGCCAGCGGCGACAGGGAAAACACTGAAGCTTTCTTT. Translated, it gives CASGDRENTEAFF.